This section outlines one T cell receptor (beta chain) sequence together with its context. Antigen specificity is unknown. A read error may explain this, as a much larger clone is one base away. The data stem from a study of glioma-infiltrating T cells. Findings of the study overall: Gliomas, especially low-grade, showed above-expected tissue-blood divergence; non-neoplastic patients showed below.

V dropped 1 base and J dropped 8 bases, with 11 bases sitting between them. The CDR3 is 13 residues long. The germline V gene encodes CDR1 SNHLY and CDR2 FYNNEI. Using RNA template, CDR3s of TCR alpha and beta were amplified with iRepertoire arm-PCR. For one-step reverse transcription and amplification, about 90-450 ng of tissue mRNA or PBMC total RNA was used. In TCRdb, the multiplex PCR reads were re-called with MiXCR into one record per CDR3 protein. Here the sample spans about 180,000 distinct CDR3 sequences, roughly 45% being singletons. The sequence derives from a human donor with low-grade glioma or glioblastoma, undergoing nonglioma brain surgery, or in good health (not recorded which). Sequencing was done on a sample of glioma tissue, nonneoplastic brain tissue, or PBMCs (not recorded which). The chain joins TRBV2 to TRBJ1-2; TRBD1 might be the D (5 bases). The CDR3: CASSEDLGDGYTF. CDR3 nucleotide sequence: TGTGCCAGCAGTGAAGACTTGGGGGACGGCTACACCTTC. Drawing the rest from reference TRBV2 and TRBJ1-2, the complete variable domain is EPEVTQTPSHQVTQMGQEVILRCVPISNHLYFYWYRQILGQKVEFLVSFYNNEISEKSEIFDDQFSVERPDGSNFTLKIRSTKLEDSAMYFCASSEDLGDGYTFGSGTRLTVV.